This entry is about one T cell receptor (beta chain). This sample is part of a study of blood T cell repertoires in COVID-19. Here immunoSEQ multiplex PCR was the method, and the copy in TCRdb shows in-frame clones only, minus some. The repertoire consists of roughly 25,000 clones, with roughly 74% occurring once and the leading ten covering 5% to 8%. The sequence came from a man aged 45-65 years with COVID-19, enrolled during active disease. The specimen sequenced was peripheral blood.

The CDR3 nucleotides are TGTGCCAGCAGGGGCAGGGCTTCCTACGAGCAGTACTTC. Translation gives CASRGRASYEQYF. The V call is TRBV2, the J call TRBJ2-7; D is perhaps TRBD1 (5 bases). The CDR3 has 13 amino acids. CDR1 SNHLY and CDR2 FYNNEI come from the germline V gene. V lost 6 bases and J 1 base, leaving 10 bases between the germline ends.